This T cell receptor beta chain was observed in a study of blood T cell repertoires in COVID-19. Across the study: There were acute and convalescent COVID-19 samples, and they came from the United States, Italy and Spain.

As processed by the authors: Amplified reference gene primers provided the basis for estimating nucleated cell counts. Repertoires were generated with immunoSEQ multiplex PCR, while TCRdb's copy carries only in-frame clones and drops some. V, J and clone size derive from that table, while D and trimming were established from the DNA sequence. The data show approximately 380,000 clones, with around 85% seen just once and approximately 3.7% held by the top ten. Germline assignment: CDR1 MNHEY and CDR2 SMNVEV (reference sequence). The V end lost 9 bases, the J end lost 4 bases, and 9 bases lay between the germline ends. The CDR3 consists of 11 residues.

The chain joins TRBV27 to TRBJ1-1; D gene ambiguous. The sequence was obtained from a woman aged 18-29 years with acute or convalescent COVID-19. Source material: peripheral blood. Written as DNA, the CDR3 is TGTGCCAGTTTCGGGAGCACTGAAGCTTTCTTT. Translating it yields CASFGSTEAFF.